These 2 T cell receptor beta chains came from one sample sequenced in a study of blood T cell repertoires in COVID-19. The repertoire was sequenced with immunoSEQ multiplex PCR; TCRdb's copy has only in-frame clones and lacks some. The sample lists about 480,000 clones, 88% occurring once. Sequences were obtained from PBMCs or T cells enriched from blood (not recorded which). Every receptor here comes from a woman between 40 and 50 years old who had recovered from COVID-19.

The V and J genes are TRBV18 and TRBJ1-2; D might be TRBD1 (6 bases). The CDR3 covers 16 residues. Trimming shortened V by 4 bases and J by 0 bases, and 15 bases separated the two germline ends. Germline CDR1 reads KGHSH; CDR2 reads LQKENI. CDR3: CASSLLQGSANYGYTF. The CDR3 coding sequence is TGTGCCAGCTCACTCTTACAGGGATCAGCTAACTATGGCTACACCTTC. Complete variable domain (other parts from reference TRBV18 and TRBJ1-2): NAGVMQNPRHLVRRRGQEARLRCSPMKGHSHVYWYRQLPEEGLKFMVYLQKENIIDESGMPKERFSAEFPKEGPSILRIQQVVRGDSAAYFCASSLLQGSANYGYTFGSGTRLTVV.

The V call is TRBV7-2, the J call TRBJ2-1; TRBD2 is a possible D gene (5 bases). Trimming cost V 4 bases and J 0 bases, with 10 bases left between them. The CDR3 sequence is 15 residues long. Germline V CDR1 and CDR2: SGHTA, FQGNSA. CDR3 sequence: CASSWTGSSYNEQFF. The CDR3 region has the DNA TGTGCCAGCAGCTGGACGGGGAGCTCCTACAATGAGCAGTTCTTC.